The clone carrying this T cell receptor beta chain has at least ten counts. What it recognizes is unknown. This sample is drawn from a study of identical twins. cDNA carried unique molecular identifiers, and a universal primer site was added by template switching. TCRdb independently ran MiXCR on the 5' RACE reads; one entry per CDR3 protein. The table includes 700,000 to 950,000 distinct CDR3 sequences, roughly 12% detected once. The study, taken as a whole, reports: With monozygotic twins, out-of-frame TCR alpha sharing exceeded what models estimated. Whereas memory repertoires showed no such difference, abundant cord blood beta clonotypes carried fewer insertions. The study drew conclusions from cross-sectional statistical analysis, not from following the same donors.

This CDR3 has 15 amino acids. Germline V gene sequence: CDR1 SEHNR, CDR2 FQNEAQ (reference sequence). The trim removed 4 bases at V and 7 bases at J, leaving 4 bases unmatched. Another study also made use of these data, one on yellow fever vaccine responses in identical twins.

The sequencing sample was made of PBMCs. The TCR was taken from a woman younger than 30 in good health. This chain joins TRBV7-9 and TRBJ2-2, with 12 positions matching TRBD1. CDR3 coding DNA: TGTGCCAGCAGCTGGGACAGGGGGCGCGTCGGGGAGCTGTTTTTT. Its translation: CASSWDRGRVGELFF.